Only a few counts were recorded for the clone carrying this TCR beta chain. Its antigen is as yet unknown. This sample also contains other DNA sequences that code for the same CDR3. These data originate in a study of shared clonotypes between healthy human individuals. The protocol was immunoSEQ multiplex PCR, while the TCRdb copy is restricted to in-frame clones and leaves out a portion. The table lists a few million clones, 93% of them singletons. Whole-study results and caveats: Among donors, the sharing of clonotypes was expected to be influenced by sequencing depth. The low donor count limited represented genetic and exposure-history diversity. Between a handful of donors, naive CD4 clonotypes were shared at a level of about 5.3%.

The V segment lost 4 bases and the J segment 0 bases; nucleotides outside the gene matches: 5. This CDR3 spans 15 amino acids. Germline V gives CDR1 SGDLS, CDR2 YYNGEE. Naive CD8 cells, CD45RO-negative and positively selected for CCR7, excluded terminally differentiated effector memory CD45RA+ cells. The V and J genes are TRBV9 and TRBJ1-1; 8 nucleotides agree with TRBD1. Source material: naive CD8+ T cells from PBMCs. The receptor was isolated from a man between 18 and 29 years old in good health. Some clones in this sample may be carry-over from other donors' samples. The CDR3: CASSPRTGLNTEAFF. The CDR3, as DNA: TGTGCCAGCAGCCCCAGGACAGGGTTGAACACTGAAGCTTTCTTT.